Presented here are 24 T cell receptor beta chains from one specimen sequenced in a study of shared clonotypes between healthy human individuals. Some clones are missing from TCRdb's copy, which holds only in-frame ones; the method was immunoSEQ multiplex PCR. Of some 1.5 million clones in the sample, 98% were seen once. Sequencing was carried out using naive CD4+ T cells sorted from blood. The subset is: CD45RA+ positively selected. The receptors stem from a young man in good health.

The J gene is TRBJ2-5, the V gene TRBV27; a weak D match, TRBD1 (5 bases). V was cut by 1 base and J by 2 bases, with 11 bases left in between. CDR3 length equals 15 residues. Germline V gene data show CDR1 as MNHEY and CDR2 as SMNVEV (reference sequence). CDR3 nucleotide sequence: TGTGCCAGCAGTTTATTATATCAGGGACAAGAGACCCAGTACTTC. Amino acids: CASSLLYQGQETQYF.

The rearrangement joins TRBV27 to TRBJ2-3; 7 nucleotides align to TRBD2. CDR1 is MNHEY and CDR2 is SMNVEV in the germline V gene (reference sequence). Trimming removed 5 bases from V and 1 base from J; junction bases left unmatched: 3. There are 14 residues in the CDR3. Here the CDR3 DNA reads TGTGCCAGCAGTGGGGGGGTTGGCACAGATACGCAGTATTTT. Its translation: CASSGGVGTDTQYF.

This clone has only one observation. The chain combines TRBV4-2 with TRBJ1-5; D is perhaps TRBD1 (5 bases). CDR1 and CDR2 (germline): LGHNA, YNFKEQ. The CDR3 runs 16 residues. Trimming stripped 1 base from V and 2 bases from J, with 12 bases between. The CDR3 loop is CASSQATASRNQPQHF. The CDR3, as DNA: TGTGCCAGCAGCCAAGCGACAGCGTCGCGCAATCAGCCCCAGCATTTT.

The CDR3 loop reads CASSPNRADYGYTF. CDR3 DNA sequence: TGTGCCAGCTCACCAAACAGGGCAGACTATGGCTACACCTTC. This chain links TRBV18 with TRBJ1-2, with D perhaps matching TRBD1 (6 bases). The CDR3 extends over 14 amino acids. In germline, CDR1 is KGHSH, CDR2 LQKENI. V was clipped by 2 bases and J by 3 bases, with 10 bases between them.

V gene TRBV5-6 combines with J gene TRBJ2-7; 7 bases match TRBD1. This CDR3 has 17 residues. J gave up 2 bases and V 0 bases, and 11 bases lay outside the gene matches. Germline V gene lookup returns CDR1 SGHDT and CDR2 YYEEEE. The CDR3 spells CASSLEYSGTAAYEQYF. In nucleotides, the CDR3 is TGTGCCAGCAGCTTGGAATATTCCGGGACAGCCGCCTACGAGCAGTACTTC.

In its sample, this clone was seen once. This chain uses TRBV19 with TRBJ2-1; D gene uncertain. The length of the CDR3 is 13 residues. Germline V gives CDR1 LNHDA, CDR2 SQIVND (reference sequence). Trimming left V 1 base short and J 5 bases short, with 6 bases between. The CDR3 sequence is CASSIVRDNEQFF. CDR3 DNA: TGTGCCAGTAGTATAGTTCGTGACAATGAGCAGTTCTTC.

The chain employs TRBV28 and TRBJ2-7, with 9 positions matching TRBD1. The CDR3 loop spans 14 amino acids. V shed 6 bases and J 4 bases; nucleotides not matched to a gene: 7. Germline V lookup: CDR1 MDHEN, CDR2 SYDVKM. CDR3 sequence reads: CASRLQGAEYEQYF. The CDR3 DNA sequence: TGTGCCAGCAGATTACAGGGGGCTGAATACGAGCAGTACTTC.

The CDR3 protein is CASSYSNKGRQPQHF. The CDR3 nucleotides read TGTGCCAGCAGTTACTCAAACAAGGGGCGCCAGCCCCAGCATTTT. The chain is built from TRBV6-5 and TRBJ1-5, with a tentative D call TRBD1 (5 bases). Germline V gene sequence: CDR1 MNHEY, CDR2 SVGAGI. The ends were cut back, 0 bases at V and 7 bases at J, with 13 bases in the middle. The length of the CDR3 is 15 residues.

The chain employs TRBV7-9 and TRBJ2-2, with 7 bases lining up with TRBD1. J lost 10 bases, V lost 4 bases, and 3 bases had no gene match. This CDR3 is 12 amino acids long. From germline, CDR1 is SEHNR and CDR2 FQNEAQ (reference sequence). CDR3 DNA sequence: TGTGCCAGCAGCTCACAGGGGCCGGAGCTGTTTTTT. Translated, it gives CASSSQGPELFF.

V is TRBV5-4 and J is TRBJ1-2, with unresolved D. The CDR3 totals 13 residues. V lost 4 bases and J lost 5, with 12 bases in between. The germline gives CDR1 SGHNT, CDR2 YYREEE (reference sequence). The CDR3 sequence is CASSPDKGYGYTF. The CDR3 coding sequence is TGTGCCAGCAGCCCCGACAAGGGTTATGGCTACACCTTC.

This chain connects TRBV7-2 to TRBJ2-1, with 9 positions matching TRBD2. After removal of 5 bases from V and 3 bases from J, the junction contained 5 bases not matched to a gene. The germline V gene has CDR1 SGHTA and CDR2 FQGNSA. This CDR3 has 15 amino acids. The CDR3 loop is CASSQGTSSYNEQFF. CDR3 sequence (DNA): TGTGCCAGCAGCCAAGGGACTAGCAGCTACAATGAGCAGTTCTTC.

V usage is TRBV7-2 and J usage is TRBJ2-5; 10 positions match TRBD1. Trimming at V came to 5 bases and at J to 5 bases, leaving 2 bases not matched to a gene. The germline V gene encodes CDR1 SGHTA and CDR2 FQGNSA. The CDR3 spans 13 residues. The CDR3 sequence: CASSMDRGETQYF. The CDR3 DNA sequence: TGTGCCAGCAGCATGGACAGGGGGGAGACCCAGTACTTC.

The gene calls are TRBV11-2 and TRBJ2-2; D perhaps matches TRBD2 (6 bases). CDR3 length equals 15 residues. V was pared by 2 bases and J by 2 bases, with 9 bases between. Germline CDR1 and CDR2: SGHAT and FQNNGV. For the CDR3, the DNA is TGTGCCAGCAGCTTACGGGGAGGAAACACCGGGGAGCTGTTTTTT. This translates into CASSLRGGNTGELFF.

This clone has a single count. Written as DNA, the CDR3 is TGCAGTGCTCTTCGCCTAGAAGCTTTCTTT. This translates into CSALRLEAFF. The chain is built from TRBV20-1 and TRBJ1-1, with D unresolved. The germline V gene has CDR1 DFQATT and CDR2 SNEGSKA (reference sequence). This CDR3 spans 10 amino acids. The V end lost 5 bases, the J end lost 8 bases, and 9 bases lay between the germline ends.

The chain is built from TRBV5-1 and TRBJ2-1, with a tentative D call TRBD2 (5 bases). Trimming took 0 bases from V and 5 from J, leaving 12 bases between them. The CDR3 runs to 15 residues. From germline, CDR1 is SGHRS and CDR2 YFSETQ. The CDR3 nucleotides read TGCGCCAGCAGCTTGGACGGGCGGGCCGACAATGAGCAGTTCTTC. It codes for CASSLDGRADNEQFF.

This clone was found once. The CDR3 loop is CATSRETGAYEQYF. The CDR3 DNA sequence: TGTGCCACCAGCAGAGAGACAGGGGCCTACGAGCAGTACTTC. This chain joins TRBV15 and TRBJ2-7; 8 bases align to TRBD1. This CDR3 has 14 residues. Trimming cost V 0 bases and J 2 bases; bases outside gene matches: 0. The germline V gene has CDR1 LNHNV and CDR2 YYDKDF (reference sequence).

V and J are TRBV18 and TRBJ2-7; 10 bases are shared with TRBD1. Germline CDR1 is KGHSH and CDR2 is LQKENI. The CDR3 runs 16 residues. The V gene end was trimmed by 1 base and the J gene end by 2 bases; junction bases not matched to a gene: 5. CDR3 region: CASSPRAGQGTYEQYF. CDR3 DNA: TGTGCCAGCTCACCACGCGCGGGACAGGGGACCTACGAGCAGTACTTC. Combining the CDR3 with reference TRBV18 and TRBJ2-7 gives the whole variable domain NAGVMQNPRHLVRRRGQEARLRCSPMKGHSHVYWYRQLPEEGLKFMVYLQKENIIDESGMPKERFSAEFPKEGPSILRIQQVVRGDSAAYFCASSPRAGQGTYEQYFGPGTRLTVT.

The chain couples TRBV15 to TRBJ2-7, with D tentatively TRBD1 or TRBD2 (6 bases each). Germline V gives CDR1 LNHNV, CDR2 YYDKDF (reference sequence). With 1 base removed from V and 5 bases from J, the gap between germline ends came to 21 bases. The CDR3 runs 17 residues. The CDR3, as DNA: TGTGCCACCAGCAGAGGAAAAGGAACAGGGAGGTCCCACGAGCAGTACTTC. Protein sequence: CATSRGKGTGRSHEQYF.

The V and J genes are TRBV5-1 and TRBJ2-1, with D hard to call. Germline lookup yields CDR1 SGHRS and CDR2 YFSETQ. The CDR3 totals 15 residues. Trimming shortened V by 1 base and J by 5 bases, and 13 bases separated the two germline ends. Written as DNA, the CDR3 is TGCGCCAGCAGCTTGAGGCCGACTCCTGACAATGAGCAGTTCTTC. Translated, it gives CASSLRPTPDNEQFF.

The chain has TRBV18 and TRBJ2-1; 7 nucleotides line up with TRBD2. The CDR3 contains 15 residues. Germline-derived CDR1 and CDR2 are KGHSH and LQKENI. With V trimmed by 3 bases and J by 3 bases, 5 bases remained unmatched. DNA for the CDR3: TGTGCCAGCTCACCCTACCTAGCGGACTACAATGAGCAGTTCTTC. Translated: CASSPYLADYNEQFF.

The chain carries TRBV28 and TRBJ2-1; TRBD2 matches 11 bases. Losses at the gene ends were 6 bases for V and 3 bases for J; bases not matched to a gene: 4. Per germline, CDR1 MDHEN and CDR2 SYDVKM. This CDR3 is built from 15 residues. CDR3 region: CASRTSGRVYNEQFF. The CDR3 DNA sequence: TGTGCCAGCAGAACTAGCGGGAGAGTCTACAATGAGCAGTTCTTC.

V is TRBV5-8 and J is TRBJ2-3; TRBD2 might be the D (7 bases). V lost 0 bases, J lost 5 bases, and 13 bases lay in between. Germline values: CDR1 SGHTS, CDR2 YDEGEE. This CDR3 has 15 residues. CDR3 nucleotides: TGTGCCAGCAGCTTGGCGGTGAGGGGGGGAGATACGCAGTATTTT. Amino acid sequence: CASSLAVRGGDTQYF.

This sequence joins TRBV7-8 and TRBJ2-1; 15 nucleotides align to TRBD2. After removal of 5 bases from V and 6 bases from J, the junction contained 11 bases not matched to a gene. Germline values: CDR1 SGHVS, CDR2 FQNEAQ. CDR3 length: 18 amino acids. The CDR3 loop is CASSPGLAGGTTANEQFF. CDR3 DNA: TGTGCCAGCAGCCCGGGACTAGCGGGAGGCACCACCGCCAATGAGCAGTTCTTC. The variable domain in full, completed from reference TRBV7-8 and TRBJ2-1, reads GAGVSQSPRYKVAKRGQDVALRCDPISGHVSLFWYQQALGQGPEFLTYFQNEAQLDKSGLPSDRFFAERPEGSVSTLKIQRTQQEDSAVYLCASSPGLAGGTTANEQFFGPGTRLTVL.

The J gene is TRBJ2-4, the V gene TRBV6-6, with 9 positions matching TRBD1. After removal of 5 bases from V and 3 bases from J, the junction contained 5 bases not matched to a gene. The CDR3 is 15 residues long. The germline gives CDR1 MNHNY, CDR2 SVGAGI (reference sequence). This chain's CDR3 is CASSNPGQGKNIQYF. CDR3 DNA sequence: TGTGCCAGCAGTAATCCGGGACAGGGCAAAAACATTCAGTACTTC.